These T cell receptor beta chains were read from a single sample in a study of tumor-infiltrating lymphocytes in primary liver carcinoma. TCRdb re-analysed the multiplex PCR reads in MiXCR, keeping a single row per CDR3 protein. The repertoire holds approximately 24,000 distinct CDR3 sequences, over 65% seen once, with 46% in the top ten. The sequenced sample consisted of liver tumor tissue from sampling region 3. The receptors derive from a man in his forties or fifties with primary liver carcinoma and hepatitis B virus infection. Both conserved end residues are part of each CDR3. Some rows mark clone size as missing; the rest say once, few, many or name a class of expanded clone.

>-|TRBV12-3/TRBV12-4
CASSSTGVVQPQHF
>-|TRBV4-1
CASSPQAQTNTGELFF
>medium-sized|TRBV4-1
CASSQSSGWNNEQFF
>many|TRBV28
CASSRKFGVGAGKNTEAFF
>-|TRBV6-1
CPNSRLAASYEQYF
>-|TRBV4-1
CASSQDQGRIKDTQYF
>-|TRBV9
CASSEGGSTDTRYF
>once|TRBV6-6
CASSPHSGRADETQYF
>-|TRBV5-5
CASSLDMGTEAFF
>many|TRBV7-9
CASSLRQGATDTQYF
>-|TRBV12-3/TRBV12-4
CASTMGTGGSYVQYF
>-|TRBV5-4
CASSSDRGTLYEQYF
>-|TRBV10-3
CAISFGTSDTYEQYF
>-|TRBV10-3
CAIRDRYNEQLF
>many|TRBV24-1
CATQGKGRDYNEQFF
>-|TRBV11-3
CARSFTGWTKNIQYF
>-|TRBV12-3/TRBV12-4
CVSSLAPGTGELFF
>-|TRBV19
CTSSMGPGIMNTEAFF
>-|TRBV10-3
CAISEPLRLAGTIDTQYF
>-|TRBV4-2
CASNQEPGISNQPQHF
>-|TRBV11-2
CASSLVGGRRDTHYF
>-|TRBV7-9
CARSLETGAGANVLTF
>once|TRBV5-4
CASSFARANTDAFF
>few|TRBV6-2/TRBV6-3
CVSSNGQGIQPQHF
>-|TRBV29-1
CCVGDAGGLTYTF
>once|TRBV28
CASSLLAGTYEQYF
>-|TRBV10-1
CASSEFGLRTDTQYF
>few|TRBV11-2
CANNQTPGGGKETQYF
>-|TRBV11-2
CISRWGGRTEAFF
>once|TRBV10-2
CASSEPHRTYEHFF
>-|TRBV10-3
CAIMEGARELFF
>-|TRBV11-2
CASSNAGTSVRSQETQYF
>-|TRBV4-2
CASIQVALLVGATDTQYF
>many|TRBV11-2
CASSLVSSGSNEQFF
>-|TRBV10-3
CAIGYDSGQGGTKAFF
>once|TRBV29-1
CSARPGGDVLFF
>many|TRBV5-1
CASSLATSPLYEQYF
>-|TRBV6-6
CTRRYSGKPTYEQYF
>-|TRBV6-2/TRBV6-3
CASRTTGYGKQFF
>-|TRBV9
CASSVLGQGYQETLYF
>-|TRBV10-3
CATRGETGTNILAF
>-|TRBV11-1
CANSSAGLPPGKLFF
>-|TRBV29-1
CNVEGLAGAPNEQFF
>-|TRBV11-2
CASNLYRLVSKQSF
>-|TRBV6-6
CASNYIRGTYEQYF
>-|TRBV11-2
CACSLALGGAKTGELYF
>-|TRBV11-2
CAGSFAGSNTGQLFF